A selection of T cell receptor beta chains follows, all from one sample in a study of OX40 agonist ivuxolimab in advanced cancers. The protocol was immunoSEQ multiplex PCR, while the TCRdb copy is restricted to in-frame clones and leaves out a portion. The sample shows approximately 21,000 clones, approximately 80% of them seen only once. Sequences were derived from CD4+ or CD8+ T cells sorted from blood, sampled in a trial of the OX40 agonist ivuxolimab. These receptors were obtained from an adult with an advanced solid tumor such as melanoma, head and neck, liver or kidney cancer. Both conserved end residues are part of each CDR3. Clone size, where shown, is once, few, many, or a class for clones that have expanded.

V	J	size	CDR3
TRBV6-5	TRBJ2-6	once	CASSYLDSGANVLTF
TRBV5-1	TRBJ1-3	NA	CASSFGGTGSGNTIYF
TRBV14	TRBJ2-3	NA	CASSQLGITDTQYF
TRBV2	TRBJ1-5	NA	CASKVESGKDEPQHF
TRBV27	TRBJ2-7	NA	CASSSLPDRASYEQYF
TRBV18	TRBJ2-5	NA	CASSLGLQETQYF
TRBV4-1	TRBJ2-7	NA	CASSQGVFGTYEQYF
TRBV9	TRBJ1-5	NA	CASSVQGLSNQPQHF
TRBV28	TRBJ1-1	NA	CASSLNRGGNTEAFF
TRBV19	TRBJ2-3	NA	CASKGGNTQYF
TRBV28	TRBJ1-5	NA	CASSSHRGFWNQPQHF
TRBV7-2	TRBJ1-1	NA	CASSEDRLAFF
TRBV12-5	TRBJ2-5	NA	CASGLASLAGGMETQYF
TRBV27	TRBJ1-2	NA	CASSGGFSRGNYGYTF
TRBV5-1	TRBJ1-3	NA	CASSLGAQGSGNTIYF
TRBV11-1	TRBJ1-3	NA	CASSVHGLRDTIYF
TRBV19	TRBJ2-1	few	CASSSAGTSHKAQFF
TRBV4-2	TRBJ2-1	NA	CASSQEIERSSYNEQFF
TRBV5-6	TRBJ1-2	NA	CASSSLLDGYTF
TRBV7-9	TRBJ2-7	NA	CASSLRPGLEQYF
TRBV5-6	TRBJ2-7	few	CASSLSGFYEQYF
TRBV2	TRBJ2-2	NA	CASRTSANTGELFF
TRBV5-4	TRBJ2-7	few	CASSLEGGEYEQYF
TRBV15	TRBJ2-1	NA	CATSRGGRDEQFF
TRBV19	TRBJ2-3	NA	CASSTSGGTDTQYF
TRBV5-8	TRBJ1-5	NA	CASSLGQSGRGNQPQHF
TRBV7-9	TRBJ1-2	NA	CASSLSSGNYGYTF
TRBV7-8	TRBJ2-3	NA	CASSSTVTDTQYF
TRBV5-1	TRBJ1-4	NA	CASSLRTGGKLFF
TRBV11-2	TRBJ2-7	NA	CASSSTGRYEQYF
TRBV6-8	TRBJ2-7	NA	CASSRPAVGGTGEQYF
TRBV6-1	TRBJ1-3	NA	CASSVTEGSGNTIYF
TRBV19	TRBJ2-5	NA	CASTPQRGSRETQYF
TRBV9	TRBJ1-2	NA	CASSVQGNSYGYTF
TRBV10-2	TRBJ2-1	NA	CATSTGGLSSYNEQFF
TRBV18	TRBJ2-7	NA	CASSPPRGSYEQYF
TRBV5-1	TRBJ1-2	few	CASSEGRVYTF
TRBV5-6	TRBJ2-3	NA	CASTISIRGSTDTQYF
TRBV7-8	TRBJ1-1	NA	CASSFGTGRGLMNTEAFF
TRBV10-2	TRBJ2-7	NA	CASSESNRGVYEQYF